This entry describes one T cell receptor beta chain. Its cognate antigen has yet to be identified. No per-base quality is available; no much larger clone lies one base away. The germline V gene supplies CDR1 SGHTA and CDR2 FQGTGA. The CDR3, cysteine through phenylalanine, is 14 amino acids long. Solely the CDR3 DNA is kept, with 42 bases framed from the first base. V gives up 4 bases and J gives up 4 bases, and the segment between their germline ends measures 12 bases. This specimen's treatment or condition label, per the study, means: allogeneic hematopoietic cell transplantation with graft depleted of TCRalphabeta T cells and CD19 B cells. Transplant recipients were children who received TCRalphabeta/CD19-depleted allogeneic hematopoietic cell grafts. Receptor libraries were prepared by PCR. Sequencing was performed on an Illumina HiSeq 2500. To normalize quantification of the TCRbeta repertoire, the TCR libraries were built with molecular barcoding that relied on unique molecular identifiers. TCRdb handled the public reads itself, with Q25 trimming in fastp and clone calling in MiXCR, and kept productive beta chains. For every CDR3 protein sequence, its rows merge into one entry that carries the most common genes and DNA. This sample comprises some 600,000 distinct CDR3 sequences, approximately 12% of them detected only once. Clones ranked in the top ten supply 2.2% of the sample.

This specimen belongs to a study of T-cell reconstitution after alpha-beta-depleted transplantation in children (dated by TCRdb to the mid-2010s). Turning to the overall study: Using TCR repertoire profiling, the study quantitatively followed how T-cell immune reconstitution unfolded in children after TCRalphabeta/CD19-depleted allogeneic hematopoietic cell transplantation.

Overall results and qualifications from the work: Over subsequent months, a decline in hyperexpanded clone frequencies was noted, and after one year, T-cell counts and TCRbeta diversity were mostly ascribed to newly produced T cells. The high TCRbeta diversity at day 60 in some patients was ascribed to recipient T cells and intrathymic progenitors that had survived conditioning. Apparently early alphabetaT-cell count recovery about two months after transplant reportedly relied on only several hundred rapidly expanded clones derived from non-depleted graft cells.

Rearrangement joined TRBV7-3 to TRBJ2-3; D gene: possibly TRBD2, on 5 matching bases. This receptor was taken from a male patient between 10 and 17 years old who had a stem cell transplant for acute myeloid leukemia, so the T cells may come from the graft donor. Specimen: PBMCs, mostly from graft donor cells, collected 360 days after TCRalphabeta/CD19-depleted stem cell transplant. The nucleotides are TGTGCCAGCAGCTCCTCTGGACTTCCAGATACGCAGTATTTT. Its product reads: CASSSSGLPDTQYF.